This T cell receptor (beta chain) was captured by sequencing in a study of T cell responses to AZD1222 COVID-19 vaccine. Study-level findings and limits: Just 5 to 7 AZD1222 recipients were seropositive at baseline.

V gave up 7 bases and J gave up 4 bases, with 25 bases separating them. The CDR3 has 18 residues. The germline V gene has CDR1 SEHNR and CDR2 FQNEAQ (reference sequence). Comments on this clone: Its antigen is undetermined.

TCRdb's table, derived via immunoSEQ multiplex PCR, lists solely in-frame clones and lacks some. The table lists about 130,000 clones, around 90% of them singletons. This TCR was recovered from an adult who received the AZD1222 COVID-19 vaccine. Sequencing used peripheral blood, obtained 28 days after the second AZD1222 dose. V gene TRBV7-9 combines with J gene TRBJ1-4; no reliable D call. CDR3: CASTEWTVSKGRNEKLFF. The CDR3, as DNA: TGTGCCAGCACAGAATGGACGGTCTCGAAGGGCCGTAATGAAAAACTGTTTTTT.